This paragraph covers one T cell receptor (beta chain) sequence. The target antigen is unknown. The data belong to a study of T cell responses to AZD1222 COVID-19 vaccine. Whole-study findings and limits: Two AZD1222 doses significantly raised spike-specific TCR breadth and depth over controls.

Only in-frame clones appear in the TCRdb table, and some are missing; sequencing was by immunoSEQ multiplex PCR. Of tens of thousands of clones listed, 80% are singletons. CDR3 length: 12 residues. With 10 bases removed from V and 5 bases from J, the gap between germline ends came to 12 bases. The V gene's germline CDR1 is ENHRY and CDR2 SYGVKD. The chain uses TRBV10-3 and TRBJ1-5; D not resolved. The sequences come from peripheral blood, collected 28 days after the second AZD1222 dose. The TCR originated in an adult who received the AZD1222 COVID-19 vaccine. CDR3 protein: CATQTLDQPQHF. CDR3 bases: TGTGCCACCCAGACCCTCGATCAGCCCCAGCATTTT.